Sequencing of this T cell receptor (beta chain) was carried out in a study of cytomegalovirus exposure and HLA in healthy donors. At the level of the study: Earlier results showed some 120 million unique TCR beta sequences derived from roughly 180 million T cells. The Caucasian-associated ancestry cluster held 65% to 90% of approximately 400 genotyped donors. Notes on the study in general: Specificity of three CMV-associated chains for CMV antigens was verified in vitro. For TCR beta chains, V- and J-gene trimming was later linked to a missense DCLRE1C variant.

In the case of this clone: Its antigen remains unidentified.

PCR involved 60 Vbeta and 13 Jbeta primers. Sequenced by immunoSEQ multiplex PCR; TCRdb stores in-frame clones only, minus some. Of around 150,000 clones listed, 82% were seen once; the top ten hold roughly 1.6%. Sequencing was done on a sample of PBMCs. The sequence came from a girl aged 5-17 years in good health and CMV-seropositive.

DNA for the CDR3: TGTGCCAGCAGCTTAGAAGGGGGCTCCTACGAGCAGTACTTC. It yields the protein CASSLEGGSYEQYF. The chain combines TRBV5-4 with TRBJ2-7, with TRBD1 as a possible D gene (6 bases). The CDR3 spans 14 residues. CDR1 SGHNT and CDR2 YYREEE come from the germline V gene (reference sequence). Trimming shortened V by 2 bases and J by 0 bases, and 9 bases separated the two germline ends.